The clone carrying this T cell receptor (beta chain) has more than one count but fewer than ten. The antigen is undetermined. These data come from a study of beta chain features in type 1 diabetes. Findings and limits, study-wide: An over-representation of cells with high TCR expression could result from cDNA sequencing. There were fewer insertions and more deletions at the VDJ junctions of type 1 diabetes patients. The similarity of naive, central memory and Treg TCRB repertoires appeared greater among patients than among healthy donors.

cDNA synthesis used the whole RNA isolate, giving expressed TCRB sequences. Profiling relied on immunoSEQ multiplex PCR, and the TCRdb table lists in-frame clones only, not all of them. The data contain 200,000 to 250,000 clones, under 13% of them seen just once; the ten biggest clones take up over 1%. The CDR3 has 13 residues. V was pared by 1 base and J by 8 bases, with 10 bases between. Germline CDR1 and CDR2: SGHTA and FQGNSA. Sorting gave populations that all exceeded 95% purity. The chain uses TRBV7-2 and TRBJ2-3; D unresolved. The receptor comes from a man between 18 and 29 years old in good health. Sequenced input: central memory CD4+ T cells from blood. The CDR3 here is CASSLGYYSTQYF. The CDR3 region has the DNA TGTGCCAGCAGCTTAGGATACTACTCTACGCAGTATTTT.